Listed below are T cell receptor beta chains from one sample, sequenced in a study of T-cell reconstitution after alpha-beta-depleted transplantation in children. TCRdb re-called the PCR reads with MiXCR, one entry per CDR3 protein. The data show approximately 230,000 distinct CDR3 sequences, approximately 24% seen once. The sample was PBMCs, mostly from graft donor cells, taken 360 days after TCRalphabeta/CD19-depleted stem cell transplant. These TCRs come from a female patient aged 2-10 years who had a stem cell transplant for congenital amegakaryocytic thrombocytopenia, so the T cells may come from the graft donor. CDR3s include the opening cysteine and the closing phenylalanine or tryptophan. D genes are given only for firm matches. Size values are once, few and many counts, or a class for expanded clones, and some rows have none.

CASSQDTAGNSPLHF	TGCGCCAGCAGCCAAGATACCGCAGGGAATTCACCCCTCCACTTT	TRBV4-1	TRBJ1-6	few	NA
CASSLRPRGTEAFF	TGTGCCAGCAGTTTAAGGCCAAGGGGGACTGAAGCTTTCTTT	TRBV12-3/TRBV12-4	TRBJ1-1	many	NA
CASSLETPFNEQFF	TGTGCCAGCAGCTTAGAGACTCCATTCAATGAGCAGTTCTTC	TRBV7-3	TRBJ2-1	NA	NA
CASSQQGPLGKKLFF	TGTGCCAGCAGTCAACAGGGCCCATTAGGGAAAAAACTGTTTTTT	TRBV6-1	TRBJ1-4	NA	NA
CASSLGITEAFF	TGTGCCAGCAGTTTGGGTATCACTGAAGCTTTCTTT	TRBV12-3/TRBV12-4	TRBJ1-1	NA	NA
CASSATQYHEQYF	TGTGCCAGCAGCGCGACACAGTACCACGAGCAGTACTTC	TRBV12-3/TRBV12-4	TRBJ2-7	NA	NA
CASTHGRYEQFF	TGTGCCAGCACTCACGGCCGTTATGAGCAGTTCTTC	TRBV28	TRBJ2-1	many	NA
CASSFTESYEQYF	TGCGCCAGCAGCTTTACAGAATCCTACGAGCAGTACTTC	TRBV5-1	TRBJ2-7	few	NA
CASSQHVSGTSGANVLTF	TGTGCCAGCAGCCAACACGTATCGGGGACCTCTGGGGCCAACGTCCTGACTTTC	TRBV4-2	TRBJ2-6	few	NA
CSASGQLGDYGYTF	TGCAGTGCTAGCGGGCAGCTGGGGGACTATGGCTACACCTTC	TRBV20-1	TRBJ1-2	NA	NA
CASSSDSGELFF	TGTGCCAGCAGCTCCGATTCCGGGGAGCTGTTTTTT	TRBV7-2	TRBJ2-2	NA	NA
CSVKNRGKRMSTDTQYF	TGCAGTGTAAAGAACAGGGGAAAGAGGATGAGCACAGATACGCAGTATTTT	TRBV20-1	TRBJ2-3	NA	TRBD1
CASSPPLGDLQETQYF	TGTGCCAGCTCACCACCTTTAGGGGACTTGCAAGAGACCCAGTACTTC	TRBV18	TRBJ2-5	few	NA
CASRGGFNTEAFF	TGCGCCAGCAGGGGTGGATTTAACACTGAAGCTTTCTTT	TRBV4-3	TRBJ1-1	NA	NA
CASSREGSGATGELFF	TGCGCCAGCAGCCGGGAAGGGAGCGGGGCTACCGGGGAGCTGTTTTTT	TRBV4-1	TRBJ2-2	many	TRBD2
CASSKGRQGGEGNQPQHF	TGTGCCAGCAGCAAAGGCAGGCAGGGGGGAGAAGGCAATCAGCCCCAGCATTTT	TRBV21-1	TRBJ1-5	few	NA
CASSKEERGGSYNEQFF	TGCGCCAGCAGCAAGGAAGAGCGGGGGGGCTCCTACAATGAGCAGTTCTTC	TRBV5-1	TRBJ2-1	few	TRBD2
CAISEGAGIDEKLFF	TGTGCCATCAGTGAAGGTGCAGGGATAGATGAAAAACTGTTTTTT	TRBV10-3	TRBJ1-4	NA	NA
CASSSDKEETQYF	TGTGCCAGCAGCTCGGATAAGGAAGAGACCCAGTACTTC	TRBV7-6	TRBJ2-5	few	NA
CASSLGGFTDTQYF	TGTGCCAGCAGCTTAGGGGGGTTCACAGATACGCAGTATTTT	TRBV7-3	TRBJ2-3	few	NA
CASSLGRLSSGNTIYF	TGCGCCAGCAGCCTAGGACGGTTGAGCTCTGGAAACACCATATATTTT	TRBV4-1	TRBJ1-3	NA	NA
CASSPSGDMRSPLHF	TGTGCCAGCAGCCCTTCAGGGGACATGCGCTCACCCCTCCACTTT	TRBV3-1	TRBJ1-6	NA	NA
CASSPPRTGLWTDTQYF	TGTGCCAGCAGCCCGCCCCGGACAGGGTTGTGGACAGATACGCAGTATTTT	TRBV7-9	TRBJ2-3	NA	TRBD1
CASRDADYGYTF	TGTGCCAGCAGAGATGCTGACTATGGCTACACCTTC	TRBV12-3/TRBV12-4	TRBJ1-2	few	NA
CASSLGWDSSYEQYF	TGCGCCAGCAGCTTGGGGTGGGACAGTTCCTACGAGCAGTACTTC	TRBV5-1	TRBJ2-7	few	TRBD1
CASSNDDVSYYEQFF	TGTGCCAGCAGCAATGACGATGTGAGTTACTATGAGCAGTTCTTC	TRBV7-9	TRBJ2-1	many	NA
CDSREAPDSELNTEAFF	TGTGACAGCAGGGAAGCCCCCGACTCGGAATTGAACACTGAAGCTTTCTTT	TRBV7-6	TRBJ1-1	NA	NA
CATSSRGREDTGELFF	TGTGCCACCAGCTCTCGAGGTAGAGAGGACACCGGGGAGCTGTTTTTT	TRBV24-1	TRBJ2-2	few	NA
CASSQGGVWGLFGGELFF	TGCGCCAGCAGCCAAGGGGGTGTTTGGGGGCTGTTCGGCGGGGAGCTGTTTTTT	TRBV4-1	TRBJ2-2	few	NA
CSARGYRGRDEKLFF	TGCAGTGCTAGAGGATACAGGGGAAGGGATGAAAAACTGTTTTTT	TRBV20-1	TRBJ1-4	NA	TRBD1
CASSFGTGAGNEQFF	TGTGCCAGCAGTTTCGGGACAGGGGCTGGGAATGAGCAGTTCTTC	TRBV12-3/TRBV12-4	TRBJ2-1	many	TRBD1
CASSSLSPGQGATGELFF	TGTGCCAGCAGCTCATTATCACCGGGACAGGGGGCGACCGGGGAGCTGTTTTTT	TRBV11-2	TRBJ2-2	NA	TRBD1
CSARDRLGGAYNEQFF	TGCAGTGCTAGAGATCGTCTGGGCGGGGCTTACAATGAGCAGTTCTTC	TRBV20-1	TRBJ2-1	few	NA
CASSSAWGGYNEQFF	TGTGCCAGCAGCTCGGCCTGGGGGGGATACAATGAGCAGTTCTTC	TRBV11-2	TRBJ2-1	NA	TRBD2
CASSLVGTDNSPLHF	TGCGCCAGCAGCTTGGTCGGGACAGATAATTCACCCCTCCACTTT	TRBV5-1	TRBJ1-6	few	TRBD1
CATSEGTGDYNEQFF	TGTGCCACCAGTGAAGGGACAGGGGACTACAATGAGCAGTTCTTC	TRBV24-1	TRBJ2-1	few	TRBD1
CASSLVSTDTQYF	TGTGCCAGCAGCTTAGTTTCCACAGATACGCAGTATTTT	TRBV7-2	TRBJ2-3	many	NA
CASSQDWDTDKETQYF	TGTGCCAGCAGCCAAGATTGGGACACCGACAAAGAGACCCAGTACTTC	TRBV14	TRBJ2-5	NA	NA
CAISGASGGASFADTQYF	TGTGCCATCAGTGGGGCTAGCGGGGGGGCCTCTTTTGCAGATACGCAGTATTTT	TRBV10-3	TRBJ2-3	few	TRBD2
CASSQVLHSRLPYEQYF	TGTGCCAGCAGCCAAGTCCTACATAGCCGACTACCTTACGAGCAGTACTTC	TRBV3-1	TRBJ2-7	few	NA
CASSLDRLQETQYF	TGCGCCAGCAGCTTGGATCGACTGCAAGAGACCCAGTACTTC	TRBV5-1	TRBJ2-5	NA	NA
CASSFAPYEQYF	TGTGCCAGCAGTTTCGCCCCCTACGAGCAGTACTTC	TRBV6-2/TRBV6-3	TRBJ2-7	NA	NA
CAIQETGTGVYNEQFF	TGTGCCATCCAGGAGACTGGGACAGGGGTCTACAATGAGCAGTTCTTC	TRBV28	TRBJ2-1	NA	TRBD1
CASSRGGSSQETQYF	TGTGCCAGCAGCAGAGGGGGGTCGAGCCAAGAGACCCAGTACTTC	TRBV7-2	TRBJ2-5	NA	NA
CASSGEEGFTEAFF	TGTGCCAGCAGCGGGGAGGAGGGCTTCACTGAAGCTTTCTTT	TRBV5-6	TRBJ1-1	NA	NA
CASSLPSGMEAFF	TGTGCCAGCAGCCTTCCTTCGGGGATGGAAGCTTTCTTT	TRBV28	TRBJ1-1	NA	NA
CASSSKKYTQYF	TGTGCCAGCAGCTCAAAAAAGTATACGCAGTATTTT	TRBV7-8	TRBJ2-3	NA	NA
CASSQGPGNHYGYTF	TGTGCCAGCAGCCAAGGGCCGGGGAACCACTATGGCTACACCTTC	TRBV4-2	TRBJ1-2	few	NA